This T cell receptor beta chain originates from a study of T cell responses to AZD1222 COVID-19 vaccine. Study results and limitations: Donor demographics were predominantly white British with a female majority; clonal diversity may be underestimated.

On this clone: Antigen unknown.

Libraries were prepared by immunoSEQ multiplex PCR; TCRdb keeps only in-frame clonotypes and omits some of them. Among tens of thousands of clones, 86% were seen once, and the ten largest hold roughly 10%. The CDR3 consists of 14 residues. V was shortened by 0 bases and J by 3 bases, with 6 bases between the two germline ends. Germline V CDR1 and CDR2: SGHNT, YYREEE (reference sequence). The J gene is TRBJ1-4, the V gene TRBV5-4; D is unclear. Here the sequenced sample was peripheral blood, taken on day 0 of AZD1222 vaccination. The sequence came from an adult in good health. The CDR3 DNA reads as TGTGCCAGCAGCTTGGGAGGTTCTAATGAAAAACTGTTTTTT. This gives the protein CASSLGGSNEKLFF.